These T cell receptor beta chains were read from a single sample in a study of prognosis after radiotherapy for stage I lung cancer. Using its own MiXCR run on the multiplex PCR reads, TCRdb lists one record per CDR3 protein. The table records approximately 10,000 distinct CDR3 sequences, about a third of them present only once. Source: PBMCs, taken before or after stereotactic body radiation therapy (not recorded which). These receptors originate from a donor over 45 with non-small cell lung cancer. The conserved cysteine and the conserved F or W are not part of the CDR3 here. Clone size is not always given. Where it is, it says once, few, many or a class for expanded clones.

V gene,clone size,CDR3 protein
TRBV28,many,ASSPPGQDSYEQY
TRBV7-8,-,ASSLVHVTSGGGRYEQY
TRBV6-1,many,AAKGTSGNTIY
TRBV2,-,ASSDDRGYEQY
TRBV20-1,-,SAPRTSLSYEQY
TRBV7-8,-,ASSRDRGTNYGYT
TRBV2,many,ASKHRSNYEQY
TRBV18,many,ASSPRGQENTGELF
TRBV12-3/TRBV12-4,many,ASKQGLFPNEKLF
TRBV11-2,many,ASSLESHPNYGYT
TRBV3-1,many,ASSDHGTGGSHGYT
TRBV20-1,medium-sized,SARGLAGGYNEQF
TRBV6-2/TRBV6-3,-,ASSYQIGINTESF
TRBV7-8,medium-sized,ASSSGGLGARGEQF
TRBV10-3,many,AISESGYQETQY
TRBV7-9,many,ASSLDGLGQY
TRBV19,many,ASSTQGSGANVLT
TRBV2,many,ASSELAEGLGEQF
TRBV7-9,many,ASSLGGGGMNTEAF
TRBV10-2,-,ASSEFPNLQGIPIISEQY
TRBV6-1,medium-sized,ASSRGEEGYGYT
TRBV9,many,ASSVGGTGSTDTQY
TRBV11-2,-,ASSLARKRAGSTDTQY
TRBV28,-,ASSRGTCRHNEQF
TRBV6-4,few,ASSYSAGAGEQF
TRBV20-1,many,SAPTGSGPKAF
TRBV25-1,many,ASSDPGFPEAF
TRBV2,-,ASSEGGTGNTIY
TRBV10-3,many,AISPPPMGNEQF
TRBV19,many,ASSSPDTDTQY
TRBV10-3,many,AISDILTDNYGYT
TRBV3-1,-,ASSQDLAVSTDTQY
TRBV7-3,many,ASSPGRDRGNEQY